Sequencing of this T cell receptor beta chain was carried out in a study of sequential checkpoint blockade in melanoma. Turning to the study itself: First-line arms were nivolumab then ipilimumab, or the reverse, randomized 1:1. TCRβ was sequenced from DNA of approximately 91 pretreatment tumors. Notes on the study in general: T-cell fraction and clonality followed PD-L1 and CD8+ counts, not mutational load.

The treatment denotes: randomized to nivolumab then ipilimumab (arm A) or the reverse (arm B). Measured with immunoSEQ multiplex PCR; TCRdb has only the in-frame clones, and not every one. The sample lists under 15,000 clones, around 20% occurring once. There are a few counts of this clone. The antigen is not known. This specimen was tumor tissue (inferred from file names), taken from a patient given nivolumab and ipilimumab in sequence. This clonotype was sampled from a human donor with melanoma.

The CDR3 here is CASAGRGPVGNQPQHF. The CDR3 region has the DNA TGTGCCAGCGCGGGAAGGGGGCCCGTCGGCAATCAGCCCCAGCATTTT. V and J are TRBV2 and TRBJ1-5, with TRBD1 matching 7 bases. Unmatched junction bases numbered 12, after V lost 8 bases and J lost 2 bases. The CDR3 covers 16 residues. The germline V gene encodes CDR1 SNHLY and CDR2 FYNNEI.